Shown below are 8 T cell receptor delta chains from a single sample sequenced in a study of γδ T cells in repeated Plasmodium falciparum infection. TCRdb re-processed the multiplex PCR reads using CATT. The table lists 53,000 or so delta-chain clones, roughly 2% of them singletons. Bulk repertoires came from Vgamma9/Vdelta2+ or Vdelta2-negative gammadelta T cells flow-sorted from PBMC. The sequenced sample consisted of gamma-delta T cells from blood. Source of these receptors: a pool of human donors (malaria-infected and uninfected, not separated).

Remarks on this clone: The protein recorded in TCRdb matches a much larger clone and deviates from this DNA's translation at residue 10, suggesting a read error; the protein here is obtained by translating the DNA. The chain employs TRDV2 and TRDJ1; D remains unclear. As TCRdb names no J gene, one was assigned here on the basis of a DNA match to germline. Germline CDR1 reads GEAIGNYY; CDR2 reads EKD. This CDR3 has 16 residues. With 2 bases removed from V and 2 bases from J, the gap between germline ends came to 17 bases. This chain's CDR3 is CACDIVGTLATDKLIF. CDR3 nucleotide sequence: TGTGCCTGTGACATCGTAGGGACCCTGGCTACCGATAAACTCATCTTT.

This clone was observed a few times. A far larger clone lies a single base away; this is likely a read error. The identical CDR3 is also encoded by other nucleotide sequences in the sample. The chain couples TRDV1 to TRDJ1; TRDD3 agrees at 8 bases. TCRdb carries no J gene annotation; the J gene was assigned here by matching the DNA with germline. V gave up 4 bases and J gave up 0 bases; unmatched junction bases: 19. Per the germline V gene, CDR1 is TSWWSYY and CDR2 is QGS. The CDR3 runs to 20 residues. CDR3 amino acids: CALGGILLPGYASYTDKLIF. Here the CDR3 DNA reads TGTGCTCTTGGGGGGATTCTCCTTCCGGGATACGCCTCCTACACCGATAAACTCATCTTT.

Regarding this clone: TCRdb's listed protein matches a much larger clone and diverges from this DNA's translation at residue 11, likely through a read error; the protein shown comes from the DNA. This chain joins TRDV1 and TRDJ1, with TRDD3 identical over 11 bases. The J gene, left out of TCRdb, was set here by checking the DNA against germline. The length of the CDR3 is 21 residues. CDR1 and CDR2 from the germline V gene are TSWWSYY and QGS. Germline trimming cut 4 bases from V and 8 bases from J; bases unmatched to any gene: 27. The CDR3 sequence is CALGAPFLRTALGDISVKLIF. The DNA for the CDR3 is TGTGCTCTTGGGGCCCCGTTCCTACGGACTGCACTGGGGGATATTTCAGTAAAACTCATCTTT.

Only a few counts were recorded for this clone. It differs at one base from a far larger clone, so likely a read error. This sample includes further DNA sequences coding for the same CDR3. The V segment is TRDV3, and no J call was made; the table names TRDD3, a call not compared with the DNA. CDR3 length: 18 amino acids. Germline assignment: CDR1 TVYSNPD and CDR2 GDNSRS (reference sequence). The CDR3 is CAFSLRISWGIPPDKLIF. The CDR3 DNA reads TGTGCCTTTTCCCTACGAATATCGTGGGGGATCCCACCCGATAAACTCATCTTC.

This clone has more than one count but fewer than ten. TCRdb assigns this DNA the protein of a much larger clone, which departs from its translation at residue 17; this likely reflects a read error, and the protein shown comes from translating the DNA. This sequence joins TRDV1 and TRDJ1; 10 bases are a match to TRDD3. The J gene is absent in TCRdb and was assigned here via DNA matching to germline. The trim removed 5 bases at V and 3 bases at J, leaving 27 bases unmatched. Germline values: CDR1 TSWWSYY, CDR2 QGS. This CDR3 is built from 22 residues. The CDR3 sequence: CALGSQAGSYEATGGCADKLIF. CDR3 bases: TGTGCTCTTGGGTCCCAGGCGGGATCCTACGAGGCGACTGGGGGATGCGCCGATAAACTCATCTTT.

This clone has a handful of counts. The protein that TCRdb holds for this DNA derives from a much larger clone and differs from the translated DNA at residue 11, which likely indicates a read error; the protein shown here is translated from the DNA. J is TRDJ1 and V is TRDV3; 8 bases align to TRDD3. Germline matching of the DNA provided the J gene here, since TCRdb leaves it blank. The CDR3 is 15 amino acids. Germline V gene lookup returns CDR1 TVYSNPD and CDR2 GDNSRS (reference sequence). The junction had 17 bases not matched to a gene; V was cut back by 3 bases and J by 8 bases. The DNA of the CDR3 is TGTGCCTTCCCCTACGGGATACGAAACCCCCAGAAACTCATCTTT. Translating it yields CAFPYGIRNPQKLIF. The variable domain in full, completed from reference TRDV3 and TRDJ1, reads CDKVTQSSPDQTVASGSEVVLLCTYDTVYSNPDLFWYRIRPDYSFQFVFYGDNSRSEGADFTQGRFSVKHILTQKAFHLVISPVRTEDSATYYCAFPYGIRNPQKLIFGKGTRVTVEP.

A word on this clone: TCRdb attributes to this sequence the protein of a much larger clone, which differs from the DNA translation at residue 4; a read error is likely, and the protein displayed is translated from the DNA. This chain connects TRDV1 to TRDJ1, with 12 positions matching TRDD3. The J gene, absent from TCRdb, was called here by matching the DNA to germline. This CDR3 region has 21 residues. V lost 8 bases and J lost 0; bases outside the gene matches: 22. The germline V gene has CDR1 TSWWSYY and CDR2 QGS. CDR3 sequence: CALRSCLPYWGIPRYTDKLIF. DNA of the CDR3: TGTGCTCTTAGGTCCTGCCTGCCGTACTGGGGGATACCACGTTACACCGATAAACTCATCTTT.

As to this clone: A read error is the likely source, as a far larger clone sits one nucleotide away. In the same sample, other DNA sequences code for this CDR3. The rearrangement links TRDV3 to TRDJ1; TRDD3 matches at 8 bases. As TCRdb names no J gene, one was assigned here on the basis of a DNA match to germline. This CDR3 is 20 amino acids long. Germline lookup yields CDR1 TVYSNPD and CDR2 GDNSRS (reference sequence). This CDR3 reads CAFSPPTLTGGRPYTDKLIF. The CDR3 DNA sequence: TGTGCCTTTAGTCCTCCTACCTTGACTGGGGGTAGACCGTACACCGACAAACTCATCTTT.